The clone carrying this TCR beta chain was counted a few times. TCRdb called the 5' RACE reads again in MiXCR, with one record for every CDR3 protein. The table records about 62,000 distinct CDR3 sequences, 30% of them present only once. From germline, CDR1 is DFQATT and CDR2 SNEGSKA (reference sequence). J was trimmed by 5 bases and V by 2 bases; bases with no gene match: 6. The length of the CDR3 is 14 residues. The receptor was isolated from a female donor with breast cancer. Sequencing was carried out using tumor-infiltrating naive CD4+ T cells sorted from the breast tumor. Specified subset: naive CD4+ T cells, CD4+CD45RA+CD25-. The V and J genes are TRBV20-1 and TRBJ1-1; 9 nucleotides line up with TRBD1. The CDR3 region has the DNA TGCAGTGCTAGAACCGGGACAGGGAAAACTGAAGCTTTCTTT. This encodes CSARTGTGKTEAFF.